These T cell receptor beta chains were read from a single sample in a study of CD8 T cells in Susac syndrome. TCRdb used MiXCR to reprocess the immunoSEQ multiplex PCR reads, holding one entry per CDR3 protein. The sample yields approximately 230,000 distinct CDR3 sequences, around 93% seen once. Sequencing used CD4+ T cells from PBMCs. The source is a human donor with multiple sclerosis. Each CDR3 is given with its conserved first and last residue. The D gene is left open where the match is weak. Size values are once, few and many counts, or a class for expanded clones, and some rows have none.

DNA	CDR3	D	V	J	size
TGTGCCAGCTCACCAAGTGGACAGGACACTGGTGGGGCCAACGTCCTGACTTTC	CASSPSGQDTGGANVLTF	TRBD1	TRBV18	TRBJ2-6	once
TGTGCCTGGAGTGTACGGGCGAACACTGAAGCTTTCTTT	CAWSVRANTEAFF	NA	TRBV30	TRBJ1-1	NA
TGTGCCACCAGACAGCAGATTGGGGCCAACGTCCTGACTTTC	CATRQQIGANVLTF	NA	TRBV19	TRBJ2-6	NA
TGTGCCAGCAGCCGAAGTGGGCCCCCGGGGGCCAACGTCCTGACTTTC	CASSRSGPPGANVLTF	NA	TRBV6-2/TRBV6-3	TRBJ2-6	NA
TGTGCCAGCAGCTTAGGTTTTAATCCCTCCTACGAGCAGTACTTC	CASSLGFNPSYEQYF	NA	TRBV7-2	TRBJ2-7	NA
TGTGCCAGCAGTTTATGGGTAGAAGGCTCTGGAAACACCATATATTTT	CASSLWVEGSGNTIYF	NA	TRBV27	TRBJ1-3	NA
TGTGCCAGCAGCCAAGATAGGGCTAGCGGGGGGGCCGGGTTGACAGATACGCAGTATTTT	CASSQDRASGGAGLTDTQYF	TRBD2	TRBV4-2	TRBJ2-3	NA
TGTGCTAGTGGTTCCCCAGACAGGGGGCTCCGTTACGGTATGGTGAACACTGAAGCTTTCTTT	CASGSPDRGLRYGMVNTEAFF	TRBD1	TRBV12-5	TRBJ1-1	once
TGTGCCAGCACCATACAAGGCCATGGGGCCAACGTCCTGACTTTC	CASTIQGHGANVLTF	NA	TRBV6-1	TRBJ2-6	once
TGTGCCAGTAGCAGCATCTTGGGCGGGGGAGAGACCCAGTACTTC	CASSSILGGGETQYF	TRBD2	TRBV19	TRBJ2-5	NA
TGTGCCACAGGCCAGCGGGAGGTCCGAGATACGCAGTATTTT	CATGQREVRDTQYF	TRBD2	TRBV7-8	TRBJ2-3	NA
TGTGCCAGCACCACCGGGACTAGCCAATCCGGGGAGCTGTTTTTT	CASTTGTSQSGELFF	TRBD2	TRBV12-3/TRBV12-4	TRBJ2-2	NA
TGTGCCAGCAGCCAGGGACTAGCGGGGGGAAGCACAGATACGCAGTATTTT	CASSQGLAGGSTDTQYF	TRBD2	TRBV7-9	TRBJ2-3	NA
TGTGCCAGCAGCCAAGTGGGCGGCCTGTCCTACGAGCAGTACTTC	CASSQVGGLSYEQYF	NA	TRBV3-1	TRBJ2-7	NA
TGCAGTGCTAGCACTTTCTTCGGGGGCATGTCCTACGAGCAGTACTTC	CSASTFFGGMSYEQYF	NA	TRBV20-1	TRBJ2-7	NA
TGTGCCAGCAGCTCGGGACAGGCGAACACCGGGGAGCTGTTTTTT	CASSSGQANTGELFF	TRBD1	TRBV12-3/TRBV12-4	TRBJ2-2	NA
TGTGCCTGGATTAACGGGGAGGCCAGTGCTTTCTTT	CAWINGEASAFF	NA	TRBV30	TRBJ1-1	NA
TGTGCCAGCAGTTTGGGCAAAACAGCCTACGAGCAGTACTTC	CASSLGKTAYEQYF	NA	TRBV27	TRBJ2-7	NA
TGTGCCAGCAGCCCCTACCGGGGACCCAATGAGCAGTTCTTC	CASSPYRGPNEQFF	NA	TRBV3-1	TRBJ2-1	NA
TGTGCCAGCAGTTTTGGGGTAAAGTCTGGAAACACCATATATTTT	CASSFGVKSGNTIYF	NA	TRBV12-3/TRBV12-4	TRBJ1-3	NA
TGTGCCAGTAGTACTGGACGGTGGGATGAGCAGTTCTTC	CASSTGRWDEQFF	NA	TRBV19	TRBJ2-1	NA
TGTGCCAGCAGCTTTCCCCGAAGGGCTTCTGGAAACACCATATATTTT	CASSFPRRASGNTIYF	NA	TRBV13	TRBJ1-3	NA
TGTGCCAGCAGTACTAATAGCGGGGGATCAGAGACCCAGTACTTC	CASSTNSGGSETQYF	TRBD2	TRBV2	TRBJ2-5	NA